This T cell receptor (beta chain) was recorded in a study of T cell responses to AZD1222 COVID-19 vaccine (dated by TCRdb to the early 2020s). Looking at the study overall: AZD1222 recipients given second doses at about 4 weeks or at about 12 weeks were pooled, since spike-specific TCR depth and breadth were not found to differ between the two schedules. TCR sequencing was performed for approximately 240 trial participants, of whom about 200 were given two doses of AZD1222 and roughly 25 were given two doses of MenACWY control vaccine. Trial participants were enrolled into age subgroups of 18-55, 56-69 and 70-plus years, which contained around 150, 28 and 57 TCR-sequenced participants, respectively.

The CDR3 regions of human TCRbeta chains were analyzed by immunosequencing. As for how the authors treated the data: TCRs in the repertoires were compared against a reference library of SARS-CoV-2-specific TCRs that had been generated with the MIRA antigen-specificity platform. Breadth meant the fraction of unique TCRs that were SARS-CoV-2-associated, whereas depth meant the fraction of total T cells that were SARS-CoV-2-associated. Using the MIRA data, each spike-specific TCR was mapped to the spike region that the TCR reacts to and placed in a CD4 or CD8 class. Log10-transformed breadth and depth values were compared by one-way ANOVA with Sidak's multiple comparisons tests. The clones in this table, taken by TCRdb from immuneACCESS, are in-frame only. Not every clone is retained; where verified, under half of the shortfall comes from an unresolved V gene, and the cause of the rest is unknown. Clone size and V and J calls were adopted from that table, with D and trimming inferred from the DNA. This sample holds approximately 80,000 clones; about nine tenths were observed only once. About 23% of the sample goes to the ten largest clones.

General findings and caveats noted by the study authors: A significant rise in spike-specific TCR breadth and depth was observed after two AZD1222 doses relative to day 0 and relative to MenACWY recipients. The 56-69-year group was small, and its depth increase did not reach significance, likely because of low power. Conclusions about previously exposed vaccinees are limited, since just a handful of AZD1222 recipients were seropositive for SARS-CoV-2 at baseline. Most participants were white British and females outnumbered males, and the authors suggested that clonal diversity may have been underestimated. CD4 TCRs associated with the vaccine covered the entire spike protein, and the dominant responses were in regions 160-218 and 743-854. Epitopes outside the regions mutated in the B.1.351 and B.1.1.7 variants were reportedly recognized by nearly half of the unique spike-specific TCRs. Because no day 14 peak-response samples were available, the repertoires could be characterized only after the peak T cell response.

A note on this clone: Its binding antigen is unknown. One base away there is no much larger clone; base qualities are not given.

The label giving this sample's time point can be read as: baseline before first vaccination. Samples from vaccinated people were obtained from the UK trials COV001 and COV002, which included a single-blind randomized controlled phase 2/3 trial of AZD1222 (ChAdOx1 nCoV-19) in healthy adults. For TCRbeta chain sequencing, PBMC samples were collected from trial participants at day 0 and at day 28 after the second dose. The clonotype was recovered from an adult in good health. The sequencing used peripheral blood, collected on day 0 of AZD1222 vaccination.

CDR3 region: CASSFRLAGTSTDTQYF. The DNA is TGTGCCAGCAGCTTCCGACTAGCGGGCACTAGCACAGATACGCAGTATTTT. The rearrangement combines TRBV7-2 with TRBJ2-3; 10 middle bases align to TRBD2. Looking up the germline V gene yields CDR1 SGHTA and CDR2 FQGNSA. The CDR3 measures 17 amino acids from cysteine to phenylalanine. CDR3 DNA only is kept here, 51 bases in frame from base 1. The germline V end is reduced by 3 bases and the J end by 0 bases; junction bases left unmatched: 6.